These T cell receptor beta chains were read from a single sample in a study of blood T cells in healthy people across ages. TCRdb re-analysed the 5' RACE reads in MiXCR, keeping a single row per CDR3 protein. The sample lists about 1 million distinct CDR3 sequences, 35% to 50% seen once, with approximately 17% in the top ten. Sequencing was done on a sample of blood. Every receptor here comes from a woman in her sixties or seventies in good health. Both conserved end residues are part of each CDR3. The order of the fields is J gene, V gene, CDR3 protein.

>TRBJ1-5|TRBV19
CASSAERTGGEEHF
>TRBJ1-2|TRBV29-1
CSVDWVSSGTGDGYGYTF
>TRBJ1-2|TRBV12-3/TRBV12-4
CASRPSAFPNYGYTF
>TRBJ1-6|TRBV12-3/TRBV12-4
CASSPRQGWDSPLHF
>TRBJ2-3|TRBV27
CASSRKPHTLDTQYF
>TRBJ2-7|TRBV28
CAITALGQVYEQYF
>TRBJ1-2|TRBV30
CAWSGAQGNYGYTF
>TRBJ2-1|TRBV20-1
CSAKKFRGSGGQFF
>TRBJ2-2|TRBV25-1
CASSGTGYTGELFF
>TRBJ2-5|TRBV7-8
CASSLGQVASETQYF